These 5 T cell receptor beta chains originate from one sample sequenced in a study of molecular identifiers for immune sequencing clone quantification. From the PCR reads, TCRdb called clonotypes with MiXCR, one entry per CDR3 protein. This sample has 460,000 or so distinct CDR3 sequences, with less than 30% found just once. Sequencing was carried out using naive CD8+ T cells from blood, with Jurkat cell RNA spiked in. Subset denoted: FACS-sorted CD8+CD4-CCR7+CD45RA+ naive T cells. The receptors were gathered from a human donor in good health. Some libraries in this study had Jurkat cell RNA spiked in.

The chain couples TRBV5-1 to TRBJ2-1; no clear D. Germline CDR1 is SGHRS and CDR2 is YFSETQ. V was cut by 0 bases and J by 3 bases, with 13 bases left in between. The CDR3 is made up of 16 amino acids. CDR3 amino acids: CASSLVGSSGYNEQFF. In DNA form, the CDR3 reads TGCGCCAGCAGCTTGGTGGGTAGCTCGGGCTACAATGAGCAGTTCTTC. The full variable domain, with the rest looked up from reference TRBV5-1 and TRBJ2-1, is KAGVTQTPRYLIKTRGQQVTLSCSPISGHRSVSWYQQTPGQGLQFLFEYFSETQRNKGNFPGRFSGRQFSNSRSEMNVSTLELGDSALYLCASSLVGSSGYNEQFFGPGTRLTVL.

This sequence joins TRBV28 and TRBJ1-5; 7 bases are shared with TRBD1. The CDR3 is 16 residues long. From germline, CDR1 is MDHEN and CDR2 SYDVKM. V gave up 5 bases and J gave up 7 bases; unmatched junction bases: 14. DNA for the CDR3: TGTGCCAGCAGTCCCGAGACAGGGAAATCAGAACAGCCCCAGCATTTT. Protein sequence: CASSPETGKSEQPQHF.

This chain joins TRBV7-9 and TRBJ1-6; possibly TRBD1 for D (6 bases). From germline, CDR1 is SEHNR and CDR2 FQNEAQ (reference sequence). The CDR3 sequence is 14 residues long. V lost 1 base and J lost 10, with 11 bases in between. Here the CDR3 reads CASSLETGWSPLHF. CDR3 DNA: TGTGCCAGCAGCTTAGAAACAGGGTGGTCACCCCTCCACTTT.

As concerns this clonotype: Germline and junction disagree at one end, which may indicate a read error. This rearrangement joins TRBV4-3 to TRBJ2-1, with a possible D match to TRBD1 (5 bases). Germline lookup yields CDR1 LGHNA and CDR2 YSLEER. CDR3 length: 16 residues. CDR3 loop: CASSPEGAHSYNELFF. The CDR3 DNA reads TGCGCCAGCAGCCCGGAAGGGGCTCACTCCTACAATGAGCTGTTCTTC.

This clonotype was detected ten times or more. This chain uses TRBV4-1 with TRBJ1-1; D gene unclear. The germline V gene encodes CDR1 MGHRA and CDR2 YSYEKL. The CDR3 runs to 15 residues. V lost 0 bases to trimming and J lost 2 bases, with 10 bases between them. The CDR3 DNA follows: TGCGCCAGCAGCCAAGATCCGGGTCCAAACACTGAAGCTTTCTTT. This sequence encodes CASSQDPGPNTEAFF.